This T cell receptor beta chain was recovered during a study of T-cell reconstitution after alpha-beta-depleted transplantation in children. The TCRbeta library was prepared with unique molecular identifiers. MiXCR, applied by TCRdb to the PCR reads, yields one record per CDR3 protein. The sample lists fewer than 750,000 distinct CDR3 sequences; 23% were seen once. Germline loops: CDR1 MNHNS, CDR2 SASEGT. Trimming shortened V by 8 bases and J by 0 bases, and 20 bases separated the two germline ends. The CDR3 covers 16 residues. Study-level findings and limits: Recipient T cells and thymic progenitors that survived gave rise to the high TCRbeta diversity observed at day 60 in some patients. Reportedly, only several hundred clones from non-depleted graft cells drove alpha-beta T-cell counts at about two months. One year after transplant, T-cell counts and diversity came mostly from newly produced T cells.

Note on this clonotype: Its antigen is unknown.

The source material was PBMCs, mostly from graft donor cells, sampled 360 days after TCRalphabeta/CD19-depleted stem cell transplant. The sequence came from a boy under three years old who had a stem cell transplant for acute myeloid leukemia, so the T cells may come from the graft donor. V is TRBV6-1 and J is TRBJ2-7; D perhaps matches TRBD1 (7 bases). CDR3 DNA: TGTGCCAGCGGACCTTCAGGGGGGCATATCTCCTACGAGCAGTACTTC. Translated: CASGPSGGHISYEQYF.